This T cell receptor beta chain was obtained from a study of T cell responses to AZD1222 COVID-19 vaccine (dated by TCRdb to the early 2020s). At the level of the whole study: AZD1222 recipients with second doses at about 4 weeks or about 12 weeks were pooled, because spike-specific TCR depth and breadth did not differ between schedules. TCR sequencing was performed for more than 230 trial participants, of whom around 210 were given two doses of AZD1222 and about 25 were given two doses of MenACWY control vaccine. Trial participants were enrolled by age into 18-55, 56-69 and 70-plus year subgroups, with 148, 28 and 57 TCR-sequenced participants respectively.

V is cut back by 3 bases and J by 0 bases, with 6 bases in the junction unmatched. Reading the germline V gene gives CDR1 SGHDT and CDR2 YYEEEE. Measured from the cysteine to the phenylalanine, the CDR3 is 16 residues long. CDR3 DNA only is kept here, 48 bases in frame from base 1. The CDR3 regions of human TCRbeta chains were analyzed by immunosequencing. The authors processed their data as follows. Repertoire TCRs were checked for matches against a reference library of SARS-CoV-2-specific TCRs that had been generated using the MIRA antigen-specificity platform. Breadth was defined as the fraction of unique TCRs that were SARS-CoV-2-associated, and depth was defined as the fraction of total T cells that were SARS-CoV-2-associated. Each spike-specific TCR was assigned to its reactive spike region and to a CD4 or CD8 class using the MIRA data. Log10-transformed breadth and depth values were compared by one-way ANOVA with Sidak's multiple comparisons tests. Imported from immuneACCESS, the table was reduced by TCRdb to in-frame sequences with V and J called. These copies leave out some clones; in studies compared against another copy, an unresolved V gene accounts for under half, and the cause of the remainder is not known. The D gene and trimming were derived from the DNA, and the V and J assignments and clone size from that table. The table for this sample lists around 180,000 clones; around 88% of them were counted only once. The ten largest clones add up to approximately 7.7% of the sample.

A note on this clone: The specificity of this receptor is unknown. No much larger clone exists at a distance of one base, and base qualities are not known.

The paper's findings and limits, for the study overall: Spike-specific TCR breadth and depth rose significantly after two AZD1222 doses compared with day 0 and with MenACWY recipients. Because no day 14 peak-response samples were available, repertoires were characterized only after the peak T cell response. Most participants were white British and females outnumbered males, and the authors suggested that clonal diversity may have been underestimated. In the small 56-69-year group, the increase in depth fell short of significance, most likely because of low power. Conclusions about previously exposed vaccinees were limited because only six AZD1222 recipients were SARS-CoV-2 seropositive at baseline. Vaccine-associated CD4 TCRs spanned the whole spike protein, with dominant responses in regions 160-218 and 743-854. Reportedly, almost half of the unique spike-specific TCRs recognized epitopes lying outside the regions that are mutated in the B.1.351 and B.1.1.7 variants.

The sample's time point label is to be understood as: baseline before first vaccination. Samples from vaccinated people were obtained from the UK trials COV001 and COV002, which included a single-blind randomized controlled phase 2/3 trial of AZD1222 (ChAdOx1 nCoV-19) in healthy adults. For TCRbeta chain sequencing, PBMC samples from trial participants were taken at day 0 and at day 28 after the second dose. This receptor was taken from an adult in good health. The sequence links TRBV5-6 to TRBJ1-3, and 7 junctional nucleotides match TRBD1. This material consisted of peripheral blood, taken on day 0 of AZD1222 vaccination. The CDR3 is CASSSERTGSGNTIYF. In nucleotides, the sequence is TGTGCCAGCAGCTCGGAACGGACAGGCTCTGGAAACACCATATATTTT. The CDR3 plus the reference TRBV5-6 and TRBJ1-3 genes for the other parts give the full variable domain: DAGVTQSPTHLIKTRGQQVTLRCSPKSGHDTVSWYQQALGQGPQFIFQYYEEEERQRGNFPDRFSGHQFPNYSSELNVNALLLGDSALYLCASSSERTGSGNTIYFGEGSWLTVV.